This TCR beta chain was found in a study of blood T cells in healthy people across ages (dated by TCRdb to the mid-2010s). Regarding the complete study: In model experiments, template switching captured roughly one uniquely barcoded TCR beta cDNA molecule for every two T cells. To avoid experimental bias, donors of different ages were spread randomly across the sequencing lanes. Age-related changes in TCR beta repertoire diversity were measured in the study by deep sequencing normalized with unique cDNA molecular identifiers. The donors were divided into four age groups: young (average around 17 years), middle-aged (almost 40), aged (under 70) and long-lived (roughly 88). The study analyzed two additional independent replicas of 1 million unique cDNA reads from the same blood draw for two donors, one aged 18 to 29 and one aged 80 or older. The paper's findings and limits, for the study overall: There was a strong correlation between observed TCR beta diversity and the percentage of naive T cells measured by flow cytometry. Because donor CMV infection status was unknown, age-related changes in expanded clonotypes were potentially confounded. Because profiling used bulk unsorted PBMCs, naive and antigen-experienced compartments could not be compared conclusively. Compared with the aged group, the long-lived group had more naive CD4+ T cells, fewer expanded clones and increased TCR diversity, suggesting age selection. Estimates of total diversity from one million sequenced T cells were regarded as lower bounds and underestimates. As age increased, observed TCR beta diversity per million T cells dropped in a roughly linear way, and a significant reduction was already evident by age roughly 40.

Donors were a few dozen systemically healthy Caucasian individuals from Russia aged roughly 6 to 95 years. Each donor gave about 9.7 milliliters of peripheral blood, drawn into EDTA-treated Vacutainer tubes. Ficoll-Paque density-gradient centrifugation was used to isolate PBMCs, with at least 6.5 million per sample. Trizol reagent was used to extract total RNA from the PBMCs, yielding at least 6 micrograms per sample. The percentages of naive CD45RAhigh/CD27high T cells were determined by flow cytometry on a PBMC aliquot from every donor. Remarks on this clonotype: The antigen it recognizes is unknown. Within one base of it there is no much larger clone, and no base qualities were kept.

To prepare the library, 5' RACE was applied. Sequencing instrument: Illumina HiSeq 2500. A second PCR of about 6 to 12 cycles was run with a J-beta primer mix and a sample-barcoded 5' primer. Each TCR beta cDNA molecule received a unique molecular identifier from a template-switch 5' adaptor carrying 12 random nucleotides. At least 2.5 million CDR3-containing paired-end reads were obtained from each sample. All of the RNA was converted into first-strand cDNA using the Mint cDNA synthesis kit, with a TRBC-specific oligonucleotide serving as the primer. All cDNA was treated with uracil-DNA glycosylase and then went through a first 18-cycle PCR with the universal primers M1SS and BC2_uni_R. The authors processed their data as follows. Normalization of each sample was performed by random selection of 1 million high-quality reads, each carrying a distinct molecular identifier. Instead of being binned into consensus sequences, reads that shared molecular identifiers were thrown out. MiTCR, run with a Q25 quality threshold and the strictest error-elimination algorithm, handled CDR3 identification, clonotype clustering and error correction. A nonparametric unseen species model with Euler transformation was used to estimate lower-bound total TCR beta diversity. The public sequencing data were trimmed at Q25 with fastp and processed into clonotypes with MiXCR by TCRdb, which kept only in-frame beta chains. Rows with a matching CDR3 protein are joined into one entry that keeps the most common DNA and genes. The V and J calls here are based on TCRdb, not the publication. The sample records hundreds of thousands of distinct CDR3 sequences, 40% to 45% of which are singletons. The ten largest clones represent 20% to 25% of the sample.

According to the germline V gene (reference sequence), CDR1 reads DFQATT and CDR2 reads SNEGSKA. The CDR3 runs 13 amino acids, cysteine and phenylalanine included. Only the CDR3 region is kept as DNA, spanning 39 bases read in frame from base 1. The junction shows trimming of 6 bases on V and 3 bases on J, plus 12 bases between the germline ends. The sequenced sample was blood. Recombination joined TRBV20-1 with TRBJ1-5; 5 matching bases give a weak D call of TRBD1. This TCR derives from a woman aged 60 to 75 in good health. The DNA is as follows: TGCAGTGCCATTCTGGACAACAATCAGCCCCAGCATTTT. It translates to CSAILDNNQPQHF.